This T cell receptor beta chain was found in a study of human T cells and chemical hapten exposure. Study in general: A 2 cm by 2 cm inner upper arm patch received 2% DPC for sensitization. Study conclusions and caveats: There was a positive correlation between PT1 expanded TCR counts and patch test score.

Concerning this clonotype: Antigen unknown.

Unique molecular identifiers were attached to individual cDNA molecules within the library. TCRdb reprocessed the RACE reads with MiXCR, giving one entry per CDR3 protein. The data show around 99,000 distinct CDR3 sequences, more than 7% seen once. Time point noted: patch test 2, 6 weeks after DPC sensitization. Indicated treatment: therapeutic diphenylcyclopropenone sensitization with weekly scalp DPC. Germline loops: CDR1 MNHEY, CDR2 SVGAGI. V gave up 4 bases and J gave up 0 bases, with 7 bases separating them. The CDR3 totals 14 residues. This TCR was recovered from a middle-aged woman with alopecia areata. Some clones in this sample may be carry-over from other donors' samples. The J gene is TRBJ1-5, the V gene TRBV6-5; D not resolved. This material consisted of whole blood, taken in connection with sensitization to the hapten diphenylcyclopropenone (DPC). The CDR3 DNA is TGTGCCAGCAGTTCCCATTTTAGCAATCAGCCCCAGCATTTT. This translates into CASSSHFSNQPQHF.